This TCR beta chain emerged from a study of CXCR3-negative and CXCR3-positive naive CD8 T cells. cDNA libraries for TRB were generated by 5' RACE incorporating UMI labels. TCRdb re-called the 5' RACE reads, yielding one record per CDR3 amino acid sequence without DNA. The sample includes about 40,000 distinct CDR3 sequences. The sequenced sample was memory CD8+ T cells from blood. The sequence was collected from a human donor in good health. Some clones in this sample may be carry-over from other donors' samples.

The CDR3 region is CASSYSNYRNGGELFF. The J gene is TRBJ2-2, the V gene TRBV6-5; TCRdb reports TRBD2, a call that lacks DNA to check it against. Germline CDR1 MNHEY, CDR2 SVGAGI. CDR3 length equals 16 residues.